Reported below is one TCR beta chain. Its antigen is not identified. The data are from a study of cytomegalovirus exposure and HLA in healthy donors. On the study more broadly: Researchers previously reported finding about 110 million unique TCR beta sequences from roughly 200 million T cells. The study, taken as a whole, reports: Serostatus for CMV was the only available immune exposure information. In a later analysis, donors in an Asian-associated ancestry cluster reportedly had fewer N-insertions in productive TCRs than the cohort mean.

Germline V gene lookup returns CDR1 SGHTA and CDR2 FQGNSA. The CDR3 totals 15 residues. V was shortened by 3 bases and J by 3 bases, with 13 bases between the two germline ends. In the PCR, 60 Vbeta and 13 Jbeta primers were used. Profiling relied on immunoSEQ multiplex PCR, and the TCRdb table lists in-frame clones only, not all of them. The sample holds some 150,000 clones, about 82% seen once. The sequence was obtained from a woman aged 25 to 45 in good health and CMV-seropositive. The sequenced sample consisted of PBMCs. This chain connects TRBV7-2 to TRBJ2-3; D perhaps matches TRBD2 (7 bases). In DNA form, the CDR3 reads TGTGCCAGCAGCTTTGGGGGGGGGCCTACAGATACGCAGTATTTT. As protein: CASSFGGGPTDTQYF.